These 15 T cell receptor beta chains share one sample of origin, sequenced in a study of T cell repertoires in cytomegalovirus infection. TCRdb used MiXCR to reprocess the reads, holding one entry per CDR3 protein. The sample lists about 270,000 distinct CDR3 sequences, around 20% occurring once. For these TCRs, the target antigens are not known. Sample: cultured PBMCs, taken from culture after CMV antigen stimulation. These receptors originate from a human donor in good health (CMV status not recorded). Some clones in this sample may be carry-over from other donors' samples.

The chain has TRBV5-4 and TRBJ2-2; D gene unclear. This CDR3 has 15 residues. Germline lookup yields CDR1 SGHNT and CDR2 YYREEE (reference sequence). Trimming stripped 0 bases from V and 4 bases from J, with 10 bases between. The CDR3 nucleotides read TGTGCCAGCAGCTTGGGGGCAGGAACCACCGGGGAGCTGTTTTTT. This gives the protein CASSLGAGTTGELFF.

The chain recombines TRBV14 with TRBJ2-1, with a weak D call TRBD2 (6 bases). CDR1 is SGHDN, CDR2 FVKESK, per germline. The CDR3 runs to 17 residues. Trimming left V 0 bases short and J 0 bases short, with 12 bases between. The CDR3 here is CASSQEIPAGSYNEQFF. For the CDR3, the DNA is TGTGCCAGCAGCCAAGAGATCCCAGCGGGCTCCTACAATGAGCAGTTCTTC.

This clonotype was counted at least ten times. Here the CDR3 DNA reads TGTGCCAGCAGCAACGCCCGGGACAGGGTATACACTGAAGCTTTCTTT. This gives the protein CASSNARDRVYTEAFF. The chain has TRBV6-2 or TRBV6-3 and TRBJ1-1; 9 bases align to TRBD1. Germline V lookup: CDR1 MNHEY, CDR2 SVGEGT. The CDR3 spans 16 residues. Trimming at V came to 6 bases and at J to 3 bases, leaving 11 bases not matched to a gene.

This clonotype was counted a few times. The V call is TRBV15, the J call TRBJ2-3; the D is unclear. V gave up 0 bases and J gave up 6 bases, with 7 bases separating them. CDR3 length equals 13 residues. Germline V gene data show CDR1 as LNHNV and CDR2 as YYDKDF (reference sequence). CDR3: CATSRERPDTQYF. The CDR3 DNA reads as TGTGCCACCAGCAGAGAACGCCCGGATACGCAGTATTTT. Full variable domain (outside the CDR3, taken from reference TRBV15 and TRBJ2-3): DAMVIQNPRYQVTQFGKPVTLSCSQTLNHNVMYWYQQKSSQAPKLLFHYYDKDFNNEADTPDNFQSRRPNTSFCFLDIRSPGLGDTAMYLCATSRERPDTQYFGPGTRLTVL.

The table lists this clonotype with a few counts. V gene TRBV5-6 combines with J gene TRBJ2-2; D is unresolved. Germline V gives CDR1 SGHDT, CDR2 YYEEEE. The CDR3 is 17 amino acids. V was shortened by 0 bases and J by 0 bases, with 12 bases between the two germline ends. The CDR3 bases are TGTGCCAGCAGCTTGGTGGTCAGCGTTACGAACACCGGGGAGCTGTTTTTT. It encodes CASSLVVSVTNTGELFF.

Many counts were recorded for this clonotype. The V gene is TRBV7-9, the J gene TRBJ1-4, with D unclear. V was clipped by 5 bases and J by 11 bases, with 18 bases between them. Germline V gene lookup returns CDR1 SEHNR and CDR2 FQNEAQ (reference sequence). There are 14 residues in the CDR3. CDR3 in DNA: TGTGCCAGCAGCCGCGACGGACTCCCATTCAAACTGTTTTTT. This translates into CASSRDGLPFKLFF.

A few counts support this clonotype. CDR3 in DNA: TGCGCCAGCAGCCAAGGCGGGAGGGGTCCGATTCAAGAGACCCAGTACTTC. Translation gives CASSQGGRGPIQETQYF. The gene calls are TRBV4-1 and TRBJ2-5, with 9 bases matching TRBD2. Per the germline V gene, CDR1 is MGHRA and CDR2 is YSYEKL. V gave up 1 base and J gave up 2 bases; unmatched junction bases: 8. The CDR3 is made up of 17 amino acids.

This clonotype was seen more than once but under ten times. V usage is TRBV5-4 and J usage is TRBJ2-2, with 7 bases identical to TRBD2. From germline, CDR1 is SGHNT and CDR2 YYREEE (reference sequence). V was clipped by 4 bases and J by 1 base; unmatched bases: 10. This CDR3 contains 17 residues. The CDR3 spells CASSRHAGGRNTGELFF. CDR3 nucleotides: TGTGCCAGCAGCCGCCACGCTGGCGGGAGGAACACCGGGGAGCTGTTTTTT.

This clonotype was counted at least ten times. The chain couples TRBV15 to TRBJ1-5; a possible D gene is TRBD1 (6 bases). There are 15 residues in the CDR3. Germline assignment: CDR1 LNHNV and CDR2 YYDKDF (reference sequence). The V gene lost 3 bases and the J gene lost 3 bases, with 12 bases spanning the gap. CDR3 loop: CATSSGQYNNQPQHF. Written as DNA, the CDR3 is TGTGCCACCAGCAGTGGACAGTACAACAATCAGCCCCAGCATTTT.

This clonotype was observed a handful of times. V is TRBV12-3 or TRBV12-4 and J is TRBJ2-5; D possibly uses TRBD1 or TRBD2 (6 bases each). This CDR3 region has 14 residues. The V end lost 3 bases, the J end lost 1 base, and 9 bases lay between the germline ends. The CDR3 coding sequence is TGTGCCAGCAGTTTCGGGGGCCGCCAAGAGACCCAGTACTTC. Amino acid sequence: CASSFGGRQETQYF.

This clonotype occurred a few times. This rearrangement joins TRBV6-5 to TRBJ2-7; no clear D. The CDR3 is 14 amino acids. The V end lost 6 bases, the J end lost 2 bases, and 14 bases lay between the germline ends. Germline CDR1 MNHEY, CDR2 SVGAGI. The CDR3 region is CASSKGIGTYEQYF. The CDR3 DNA sequence: TGTGCCAGCAGCAAGGGCATCGGAACCTACGAGCAGTACTTC.

This clonotype was detected only a few times. The chain recombines TRBV6-5 with TRBJ1-1; D unresolved. The V and J ends lost 5 bases and 3 bases respectively, with 13 bases between them. This CDR3 is 14 amino acids long. Germline values: CDR1 MNHEY, CDR2 SVGAGI. The CDR3: CASSTYRVDTEAFF. The CDR3 DNA follows: TGTGCCAGCAGTACCTATAGGGTTGACACTGAAGCTTTCTTT.

This clonotype was seen only a few times. The rearrangement joins TRBV4-1 to TRBJ1-2; D is ambiguous. The CDR3 spans 17 residues. The germline V and J ends were trimmed by 0 bases and 3 bases, with 17 bases remaining between them. In germline, CDR1 is MGHRA, CDR2 YSYEKL. The CDR3 sequence is CASSQDKGPPAYYGYTF. As DNA, the CDR3 is TGCGCCAGCAGCCAAGATAAAGGCCCCCCTGCTTACTATGGCTACACCTTC.

This clonotype has a handful of counts. This rearrangement joins TRBV7-9 to TRBJ2-1; tentative D call: TRBD2 (6 bases). Trimming pared 7 bases from V and 8 bases from J, leaving 12 bases between. The CDR3 length is 12 residues. In germline, CDR1 is SEHNR, CDR2 FQNEAQ (reference sequence). The CDR3 nucleotides are TGTGCCAGCAAACAACTAGCCGATGAGCAGTTCTTC. Encoded protein: CASKQLADEQFF.

DNA of the CDR3: TGTGCCAGTACCCCGGAAGGTCCCACAGATACGCAGTATTTT. Its protein is CASTPEGPTDTQYF. V usage is TRBV19 and J usage is TRBJ2-3; unclear D gene. Germline V CDR1 and CDR2: LNHDA, SQIVND (reference sequence). The V and J ends lost 7 bases and 2 bases respectively, with 13 bases between them. CDR3 size: 14 residues.